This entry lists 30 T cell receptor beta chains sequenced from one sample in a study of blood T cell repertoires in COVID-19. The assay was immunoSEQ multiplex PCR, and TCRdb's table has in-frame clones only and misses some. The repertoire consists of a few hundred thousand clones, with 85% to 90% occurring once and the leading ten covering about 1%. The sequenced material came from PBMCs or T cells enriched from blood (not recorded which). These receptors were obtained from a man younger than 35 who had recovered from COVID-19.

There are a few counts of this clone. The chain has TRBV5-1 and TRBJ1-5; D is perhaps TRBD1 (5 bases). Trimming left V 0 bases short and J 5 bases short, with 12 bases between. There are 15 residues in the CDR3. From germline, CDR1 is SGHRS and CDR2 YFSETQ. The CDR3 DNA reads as TGCGCCAGCAGCTTGGAGACGGGACTAGATCAGCCCCAGCATTTT. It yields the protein CASSLETGLDQPQHF.

CDR3 in amino acids: CASSLVGGRGEKLFF. The CDR3 coding sequence is TGTGCCAGCAGTTTGGTTGGGGGGCGGGGGGAAAAACTGTTTTTT. The chain is built from TRBV28 and TRBJ1-4, with TRBD1 as a possible D gene (6 bases). This CDR3 has 15 amino acids. Trimming took 3 bases from V and 8 from J, leaving 16 bases between them. The germline gives CDR1 MDHEN, CDR2 SYDVKM.

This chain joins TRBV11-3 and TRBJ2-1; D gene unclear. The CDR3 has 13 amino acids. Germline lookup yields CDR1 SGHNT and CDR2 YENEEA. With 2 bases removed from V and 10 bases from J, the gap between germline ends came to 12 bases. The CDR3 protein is CASSLFGEVEQFF. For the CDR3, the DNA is TGTGCCAGCAGCTTATTTGGAGAAGTCGAGCAGTTCTTC.

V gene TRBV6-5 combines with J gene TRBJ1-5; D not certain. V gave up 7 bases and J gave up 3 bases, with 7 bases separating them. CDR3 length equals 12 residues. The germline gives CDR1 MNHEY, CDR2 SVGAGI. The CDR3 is CASMRVNQPQHF. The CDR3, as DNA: TGTGCCAGCATGAGGGTCAATCAGCCCCAGCATTTT.

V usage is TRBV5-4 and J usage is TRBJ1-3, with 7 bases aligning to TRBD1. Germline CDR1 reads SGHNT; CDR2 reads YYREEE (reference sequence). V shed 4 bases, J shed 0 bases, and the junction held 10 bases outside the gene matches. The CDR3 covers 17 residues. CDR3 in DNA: TGTGCCAGCAGCCTAGGGACAGCCTCAGCCTCTGGAAACACCATATATTTT. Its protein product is CASSLGTASASGNTIYF. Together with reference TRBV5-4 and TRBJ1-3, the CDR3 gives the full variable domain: ETGVTQSPTHLIKTRGQQVTLRCSSQSGHNTVSWYQQALGQGPQFIFQYYREEENGRGNFPPRFSGLQFPNYSSELNVNALELDDSALYLCASSLGTASASGNTIYFGEGSWLTVV.

CDR3 coding DNA: TGTGCCAGCAGTTTTTTGGCTTCTTACGAGCAGTACTTC. This gives the protein CASSFLASYEQYF. The chain couples TRBV28 to TRBJ2-7; no definite D call. The CDR3 is 13 amino acids. V lost 3 bases and J 4 bases, leaving 10 bases between the germline ends. CDR1 and CDR2 (germline): MDHEN, SYDVKM.

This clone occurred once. This CDR3 is CASSHKKGGIWETQYF. DNA of the CDR3: TGTGCCAGCAGCCACAAAAAAGGCGGGATTTGGGAGACCCAGTACTTC. The chain couples TRBV3-1 (or the pseudogene TRBV3-2) to TRBJ2-5, with D perhaps TRBD2 (6 bases). Germline V CDR1 and CDR2: LGHDT, YNNKEL (reference sequence). Between the trimmed V and J ends, which lost 3 bases and 5 bases, there was a span of 19 bases. The CDR3 consists of 16 residues.

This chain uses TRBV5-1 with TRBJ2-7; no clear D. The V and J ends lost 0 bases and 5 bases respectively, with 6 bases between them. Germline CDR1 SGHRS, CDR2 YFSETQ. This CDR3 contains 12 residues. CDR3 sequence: CASSLGTDEQYF. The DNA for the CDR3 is TGCGCCAGCAGCTTGGGAACGGACGAGCAGTACTTC.

The CDR3 spells CASSRVGGQGYSPLHF. The CDR3 nucleotides read TGTGCCAGCAGCAGAGTGGGGGGACAGGGGTATTCACCCCTCCACTTT. The rearrangement uses TRBV5-4 and TRBJ1-6; 10 nucleotides agree with TRBD1. CDR1 and CDR2 (germline): SGHNT, YYREEE (reference sequence). The ends lost 4 bases at V and 8 bases at J; junction bases unmatched: 9. CDR3 length equals 16 residues. Complete variable domain (other parts from reference TRBV5-4 and TRBJ1-6): ETGVTQSPTHLIKTRGQQVTLRCSSQSGHNTVSWYQQALGQGPQFIFQYYREEENGRGNFPPRFSGLQFPNYSSELNVNALELDDSALYLCASSRVGGQGYSPLHFGNGTRLTVT.

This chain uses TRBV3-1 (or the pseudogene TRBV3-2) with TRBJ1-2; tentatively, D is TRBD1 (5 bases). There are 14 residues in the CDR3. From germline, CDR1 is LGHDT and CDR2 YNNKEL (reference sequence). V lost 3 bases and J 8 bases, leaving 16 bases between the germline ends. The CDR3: CASSQGRETHGYTF. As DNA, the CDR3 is TGTGCCAGCAGCCAGGGCAGGGAAACGCACGGCTACACCTTC.

CDR3 sequence reads: CASPNKLTGDGYTF. For the CDR3, the DNA is TGTGCCAGCCCCAATAAATTAACAGGGGACGGCTACACCTTC. The genes are TRBV2 and TRBJ1-2; 7 bases are shared with TRBD1. The CDR3 is 14 amino acids. J lost 8 bases, V lost 8 bases, and 14 bases had no gene match. Germline CDR1 and CDR2: SNHLY and FYNNEI.

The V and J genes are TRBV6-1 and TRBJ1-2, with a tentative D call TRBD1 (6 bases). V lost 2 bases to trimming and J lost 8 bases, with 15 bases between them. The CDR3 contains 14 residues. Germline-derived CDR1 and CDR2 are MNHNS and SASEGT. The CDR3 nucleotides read TGTGCCAGCAGTGAAACGGGGGGCAGCGGGGGCTACACCTTC. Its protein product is CASSETGGSGGYTF.

This chain's CDR3 is CASSLGGDRADTQYF. The CDR3 DNA reads as TGCGCCAGCAGCTTGGGAGGGGACAGGGCAGATACGCAGTATTTT. The chain joins TRBV5-1 to TRBJ2-3; 9 bases are shared with TRBD1. Germline V gene lookup returns CDR1 SGHRS and CDR2 YFSETQ. V was clipped by 0 bases and J by 4 bases; unmatched bases: 3. The CDR3 consists of 15 residues.

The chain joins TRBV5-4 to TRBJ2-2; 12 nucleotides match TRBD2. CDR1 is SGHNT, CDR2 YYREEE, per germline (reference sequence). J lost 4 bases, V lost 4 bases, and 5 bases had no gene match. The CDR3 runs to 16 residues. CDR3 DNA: TGTGCCAGCAGCCTTTCTAGCGGGGGGGTCACCGGGGAGCTGTTTTTT. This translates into CASSLSSGGVTGELFF.

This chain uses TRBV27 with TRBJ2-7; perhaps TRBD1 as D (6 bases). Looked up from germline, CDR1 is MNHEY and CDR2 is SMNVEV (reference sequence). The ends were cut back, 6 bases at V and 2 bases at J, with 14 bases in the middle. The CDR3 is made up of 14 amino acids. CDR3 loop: CASRNTDRAYEQYF. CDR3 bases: TGTGCCAGCAGAAATACGGACAGAGCCTACGAGCAGTACTTC.

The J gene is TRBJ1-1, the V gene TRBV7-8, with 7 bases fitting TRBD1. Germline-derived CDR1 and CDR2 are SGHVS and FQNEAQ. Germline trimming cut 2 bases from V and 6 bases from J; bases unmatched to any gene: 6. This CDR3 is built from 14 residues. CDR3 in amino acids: CASSLRDRAPEAFF. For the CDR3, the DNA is TGTGCCAGCAGCTTACGAGACAGGGCCCCTGAAGCTTTCTTT.

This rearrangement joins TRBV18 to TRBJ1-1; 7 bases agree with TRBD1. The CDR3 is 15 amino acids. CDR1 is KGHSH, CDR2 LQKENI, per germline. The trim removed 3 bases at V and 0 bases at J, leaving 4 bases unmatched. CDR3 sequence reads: CASSPRTGLNTEAFF. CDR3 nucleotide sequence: TGTGCCAGCTCACCCAGGACAGGCTTGAACACTGAAGCTTTCTTT.

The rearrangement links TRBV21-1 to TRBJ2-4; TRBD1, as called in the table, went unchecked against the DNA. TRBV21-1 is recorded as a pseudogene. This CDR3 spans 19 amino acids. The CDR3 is CASSKESGTGVSSKNIQYF. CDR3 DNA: TGTGCCAGCAGCAAAGAGAGCGGGACAGGGGTTTCTTCCAAAAACATTCAGTACTTC.

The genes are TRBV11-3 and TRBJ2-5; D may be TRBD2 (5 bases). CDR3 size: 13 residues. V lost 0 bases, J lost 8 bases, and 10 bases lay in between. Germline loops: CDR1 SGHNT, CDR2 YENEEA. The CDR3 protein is CASSLDRSGTQYF. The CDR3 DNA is TGTGCCAGCAGCTTAGATCGGAGCGGAACCCAGTACTTC.

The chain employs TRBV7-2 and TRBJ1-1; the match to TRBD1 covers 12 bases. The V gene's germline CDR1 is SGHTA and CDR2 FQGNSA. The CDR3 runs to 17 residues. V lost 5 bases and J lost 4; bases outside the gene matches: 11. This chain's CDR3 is CASSRDRGRLRSTEAFF. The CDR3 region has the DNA TGTGCCAGCAGCCGGGACAGGGGGCGTCTTAGGAGCACTGAAGCTTTCTTT.

The CDR3 DNA is TGTGCCAGCAGCGTAGAGAGGGGGCCCCAGTTCTTC. Encoded protein: CASSVERGPQFF. The chain recombines TRBV9 with TRBJ2-1; 7 bases match TRBD1. Per germline, CDR1 SGDLS and CDR2 YYNGEE. This CDR3 region has 12 residues. Unmatched junction bases numbered 4, after V lost 0 bases and J lost 13 bases.

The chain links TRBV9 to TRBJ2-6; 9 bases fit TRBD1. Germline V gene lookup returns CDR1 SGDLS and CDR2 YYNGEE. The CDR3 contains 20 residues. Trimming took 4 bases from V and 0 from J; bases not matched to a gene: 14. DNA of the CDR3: TGTGCCAGCAGCTCCCGTCAAACGGGACAGGGCCCCTCTGGGGCCAACGTCCTGACTTTC. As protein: CASSSRQTGQGPSGANVLTF.

CDR3 loop: CASSLARVLRGGHGSTDTQYF. The CDR3 DNA sequence: TGTGCCAGCAGCTTAGCGCGTGTCTTGCGGGGGGGCCACGGTAGCACAGATACGCAGTATTTT. V gene TRBV7-8 combines with J gene TRBJ2-3; 9 positions agree with TRBD2. J was trimmed by 0 bases and V by 0 bases; bases with no gene match: 16. The CDR3 loop spans 21 amino acids. Looked up from germline, CDR1 is SGHVS and CDR2 is FQNEAQ.

The CDR3 nucleotides are TGTGCCAGCTCACTAGGACGCGAAACGGGGACTGAAGCTTTCTTT. As protein: CASSLGRETGTEAFF. The chain joins TRBV18 to TRBJ1-1; D unclear. CDR3 length: 15 residues. Germline loops: CDR1 KGHSH, CDR2 LQKENI. Deletions cut 4 bases from V and 5 bases from J, with 17 bases between.

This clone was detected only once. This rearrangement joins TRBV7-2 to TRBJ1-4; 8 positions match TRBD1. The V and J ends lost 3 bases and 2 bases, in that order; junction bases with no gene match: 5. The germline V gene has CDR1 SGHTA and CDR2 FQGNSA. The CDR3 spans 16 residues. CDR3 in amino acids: CASSFTGGVTNEKLFF. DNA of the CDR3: TGTGCCAGCAGCTTCACAGGGGGAGTGACTAATGAAAAACTGTTTTTT.

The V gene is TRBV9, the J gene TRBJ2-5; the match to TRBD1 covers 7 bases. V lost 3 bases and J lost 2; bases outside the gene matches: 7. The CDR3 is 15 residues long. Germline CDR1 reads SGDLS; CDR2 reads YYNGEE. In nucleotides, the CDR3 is TGTGCCAGCAGCGCCTGGGACAGCTTACAAGAGACCCAGTACTTC. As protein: CASSAWDSLQETQYF.

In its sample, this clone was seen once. The DNA of the CDR3 is TGTGCCAGTAGGAGAGGGGGTACAGATACGCAGTATTTT. Its protein product is CASRRGGTDTQYF. This chain connects TRBV19 to TRBJ2-3; weak D call: TRBD1 (6 bases). Trimming removed 6 bases from V and 3 bases from J, with 10 bases in between. This CDR3 region has 13 residues. CDR1 LNHDA and CDR2 SQIVND come from the germline V gene (reference sequence).

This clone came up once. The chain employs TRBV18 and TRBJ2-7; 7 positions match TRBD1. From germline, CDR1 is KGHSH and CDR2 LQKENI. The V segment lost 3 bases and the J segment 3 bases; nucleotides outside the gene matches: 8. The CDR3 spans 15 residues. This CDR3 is CASSPNSGQSYEQYF. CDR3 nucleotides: TGTGCCAGCTCACCGAACTCGGGACAGAGCTACGAGCAGTACTTC.

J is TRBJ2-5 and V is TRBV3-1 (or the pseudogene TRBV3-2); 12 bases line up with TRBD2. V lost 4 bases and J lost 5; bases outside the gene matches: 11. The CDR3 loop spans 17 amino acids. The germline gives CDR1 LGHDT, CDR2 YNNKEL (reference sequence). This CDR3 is CASSPGTSGRRGETQYF. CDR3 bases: TGTGCCAGCAGCCCTGGGACTAGCGGGCGGAGGGGGGAGACCCAGTACTTC.

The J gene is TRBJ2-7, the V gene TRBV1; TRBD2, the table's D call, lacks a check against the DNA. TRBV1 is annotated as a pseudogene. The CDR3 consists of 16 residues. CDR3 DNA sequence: TGCACCAGCAGCCAAGATGGTCTAGCGGGAGACTACGAGCAGTACTTC. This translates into CTSSQDGLAGDYEQYF.